This TCR beta chain originates from a study of blood T cell repertoires in COVID-19. This clone was seen a single time. Trimming removed 5 bases from V and 6 bases from J; junction bases left unmatched: 7. CDR3 size: 13 residues. The germline gives CDR1 SNHLY, CDR2 FYNNEI. How the authors handled the data: Researchers report that nucleated cell counts were estimated from reference gene primer amplification. Profiling relied on immunoSEQ multiplex PCR, and the TCRdb table lists in-frame clones only, not all of them. V and J calls and clone size are as listed in that table; D and trimming were resolved from the DNA. The sample includes 400,000 to 500,000 clones, about 88% of them seen just once. Living in under 30 US areas, the participants were between roughly 18 and 90 years of age. Participants were placed into cohorts based on the clinical history they reported.

The sequencing input was PBMCs or T cells enriched from blood (not recorded which). The TCR originated in a young woman who had been exposed to COVID-19. This rearrangement joins TRBV2 to TRBJ2-7, with 7 bases matching TRBD1. This CDR3 is CASSWSPGGEQYF. DNA for the CDR3: TGTGCCAGCAGTTGGTCCCCAGGGGGCGAGCAGTACTTC.